The 11 T cell receptor beta chains below come from one sample, sequenced in a study of T cell responses to AZD1222 COVID-19 vaccine. Produced via immunoSEQ multiplex PCR; TCRdb's table is partial and in-frame only. The sample holds under 130,000 clones, about 80% seen once. Source: peripheral blood, taken on day 0 of AZD1222 vaccination. The receptors derive from an adult in good health.

The chain combines TRBV4-2 with TRBJ2-5, with D possibly being TRBD2 (6 bases). In germline, CDR1 is LGHNA, CDR2 YNFKEQ. Trimming took 5 bases from V and 4 from J, leaving 14 bases between them. This CDR3 is 14 amino acids long. The CDR3 spells CASSKGTPRETQYF. In nucleotides, the CDR3 is TGTGCCAGCAGCAAAGGGACTCCCCGAGAGACCCAGTACTTC.

CDR3 DNA: TGTGCCAGCCATTCAGGGTATAATTCACCCCTCCACTTT. Translation: CASHSGYNSPLHF. The chain uses TRBV7-2 and TRBJ1-6, with a weak D call TRBD1 (5 bases). The CDR3 loop spans 13 amino acids. Germline V gene sequence: CDR1 SGHTA, CDR2 FQGNSA. Deletions cut 8 bases from V and 4 bases from J, with 9 bases between.

This sequence joins TRBV5-4 and TRBJ2-3; 7 nucleotides align to TRBD2. CDR1 SGHNT and CDR2 YYREEE come from the germline V gene (reference sequence). The J segment lost 5 bases and the V segment lost 3 bases, leaving 3 bases of the junction unmatched. The CDR3 loop spans 13 amino acids. In nucleotides, the CDR3 is TGTGCCAGCAGCTGGACTAGGCAAGATACGCAGTATTTT. Its protein product is CASSWTRQDTQYF.

This clone showed up just once. The chain has TRBV3-1 (or the pseudogene TRBV3-2) and TRBJ2-5; tentatively, D is TRBD2 (5 bases). The CDR3 has 14 amino acids. V was shortened by 1 base and J by 3 bases, with 9 bases between the two germline ends. CDR1 is LGHDT, CDR2 YNNKEL, per germline (reference sequence). CDR3 sequence reads: CASSQVAGKETQYF. The CDR3 DNA sequence: TGTGCCAGCAGCCAAGTGGCGGGCAAAGAGACCCAGTACTTC.

The V gene is TRBV4-1, the J gene TRBJ2-1, with TRBD2 matching 8 bases. Per the germline V gene, CDR1 is MGHRA and CDR2 is YSYEKL. J lost 1 base, V lost 9 bases, and 5 bases had no gene match. This CDR3 comprises 14 residues. For the CDR3, the DNA is TGCGCCAGTGGAGCGGGGGATTCCTACAATGAGCAGTTCTTC. Protein sequence: CASGAGDSYNEQFF.

The chain uses TRBV9 and TRBJ2-2; weak D call: TRBD2 (6 bases). This CDR3 spans 17 amino acids. Trimming removed 6 bases from V and 7 bases from J, with 25 bases in between. Germline assignment: CDR1 SGDLS and CDR2 YYNGEE. CDR3 region: CASNHGGMGDAIGELFF. CDR3 DNA: TGTGCCAGCAACCACGGGGGAATGGGTGACGCTATCGGGGAGCTGTTTTTT.

The J gene is TRBJ1-2, the V gene TRBV6-1; D gene unclear. The CDR3 contains 13 residues. Trimming took off 1 base at V and 2 bases at J, with 5 bases between the two ends. Per the germline V gene, CDR1 is MNHNS and CDR2 is SASEGT. Here the CDR3 DNA reads TGTGCCAGCAGTGAAGAGTGGAACTATGGCTACACCTTC. Its translation: CASSEEWNYGYTF.

The chain carries TRBV7-2 and TRBJ2-1; the D gene is possibly TRBD1 (6 bases). The CDR3 runs 16 residues. V lost 5 bases and J lost 6, with 20 bases in between. Germline CDR1 is SGHTA and CDR2 is FQGNSA. The CDR3, as DNA: TGTGCCAGCAGCAAATGGGTGGGGGCGGCCATCAATGAGCAGTTCTTC. Protein: CASSKWVGAAINEQFF.

This clone was counted between two and nine times. The rearrangement uses TRBV2 and TRBJ1-2; D gene ambiguous. This CDR3 comprises 12 residues. Germline V gene lookup returns CDR1 SNHLY and CDR2 FYNNEI. The V and J ends lost 5 bases and 6 bases respectively, with 10 bases between them. CDR3 coding DNA: TGTGCCAGCAGTTTTACTGGGGATGGCTACACCTTC. Translated: CASSFTGDGYTF.

V is TRBV6-2 or TRBV6-3 and J is TRBJ2-5; D is unresolved. CDR1 is MNHEY, CDR2 SVGEGT, per germline. Trimming took 4 bases from V and 5 from J, leaving 14 bases between them. This CDR3 comprises 14 residues. The CDR3 loop is CASSFSGARETQYF. CDR3 nucleotides: TGTGCCAGCAGTTTTTCCGGCGCCCGGGAGACCCAGTACTTC.

The CDR3 spells CASSYQPATTDTQYF. CDR3 coding DNA: TGTGCCAGCAGTTACCAGCCAGCCACTACAGATACGCAGTATTTT. The V call is TRBV6-5, the J call TRBJ2-3; D is undetermined. The V and J ends lost 2 bases and 3 bases respectively, with 12 bases between them. CDR1 and CDR2 from the germline V gene are MNHEY and SVGAGI. The CDR3 contains 15 residues.